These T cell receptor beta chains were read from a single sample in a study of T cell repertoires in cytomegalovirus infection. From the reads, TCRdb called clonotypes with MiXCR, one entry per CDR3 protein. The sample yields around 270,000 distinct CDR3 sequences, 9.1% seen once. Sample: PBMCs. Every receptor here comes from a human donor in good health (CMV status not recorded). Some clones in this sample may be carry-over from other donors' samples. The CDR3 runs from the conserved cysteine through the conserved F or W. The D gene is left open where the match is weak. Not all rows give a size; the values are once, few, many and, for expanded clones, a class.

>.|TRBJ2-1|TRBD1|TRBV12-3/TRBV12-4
CASSFTQGKGNEQFF
TGTGCCAGCAGTTTTACACAGGGGAAAGGCAATGAGCAGTTCTTC
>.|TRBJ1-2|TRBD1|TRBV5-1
CASSLVLGTESYTF
TGCGCCAGCAGCTTGGTCCTCGGGACAGAGTCCTACACCTTC
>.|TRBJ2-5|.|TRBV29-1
CSLQGIQETQYF
TGCAGTCTTCAGGGGATCCAAGAGACCCAGTACTTC
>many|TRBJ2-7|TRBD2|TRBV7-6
CASSLTSGGTYEQYF
TGTGCCAGCAGCTTGACTAGCGGGGGCACCTACGAGCAGTACTTC
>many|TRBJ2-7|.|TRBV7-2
CASSLVQNYEQYF
TGTGCCAGCAGCTTAGTCCAGAACTACGAGCAGTACTTC
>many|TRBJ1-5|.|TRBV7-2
CASSLTYGRPQHF
TGTGCCAGCAGCTTGACATATGGTCGACCCCAGCATTTT
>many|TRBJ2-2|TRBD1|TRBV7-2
CASRGQGASGELFF
TGTGCCAGCAGGGGACAGGGGGCGTCAGGGGAGCTGTTTTTT
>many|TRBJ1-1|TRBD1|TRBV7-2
CASSSQGGSTEAFF
TGTGCCAGCAGCTCCCAGGGGGGGAGCACTGAAGCTTTCTTT
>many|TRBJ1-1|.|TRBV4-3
CASSQDEGLGTEAFF
TGCGCCAGCAGCCAAGATGAGGGTTTGGGCACTGAAGCTTTCTTT
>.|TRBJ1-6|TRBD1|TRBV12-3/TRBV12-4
CASSLVQGRGNSPLHF
TGTGCCAGCAGTTTAGTACAGGGGAGAGGGAATTCACCCCTCCACTTT
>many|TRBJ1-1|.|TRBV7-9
CASSRTRTAANTEAFF
TGTGCCAGCAGTCGCACTAGGACAGCGGCGAACACTGAAGCTTTCTTT
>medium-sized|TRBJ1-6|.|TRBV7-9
CASSDHSLAGASSPLHF
TGTGCCAGCAGCGACCACTCACTAGCGGGGGCGAGCTCACCCCTCCACTTT
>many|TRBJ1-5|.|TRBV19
CASSIVTREFQPQHF
TGTGCCAGTAGTATAGTGACAAGGGAGTTCCAGCCCCAGCATTTT
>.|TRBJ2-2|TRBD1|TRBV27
CASSSQGVNGELFF
TGTGCCAGCAGTTCACAGGGGGTTAACGGGGAGCTGTTTTTT
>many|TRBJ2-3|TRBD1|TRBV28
CASSRRTGGKDTQYF
TGTGCCAGCAGCCGGAGGACAGGGGGAAAAGATACGCAGTATTTT
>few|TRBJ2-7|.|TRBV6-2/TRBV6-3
CASSYYATYEQYF
TGTGCCAGCAGTTACTACGCCACCTACGAGCAGTACTTC
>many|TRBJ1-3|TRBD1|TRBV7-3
CASSLAGGTGNTIYF
TGTGCCAGCAGCTTAGCAGGGGGCACTGGAAACACCATATATTTT
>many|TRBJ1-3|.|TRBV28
CASSFLRGTRTRASGNTIYF
TGTGCCAGCAGTTTCTTGCGCGGGACACGAACTAGAGCCTCTGGAAACACCATATATTTT
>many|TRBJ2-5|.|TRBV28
CASSLYQETQYF
TGTGCCAGCAGCTTATACCAAGAGACCCAGTACTTC
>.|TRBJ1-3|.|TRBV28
CASSFSRAGNTIYF
TGTGCCAGCAGTTTTAGCAGGGCTGGAAACACCATATATTTT
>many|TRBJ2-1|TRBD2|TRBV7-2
CASSAREKYNEQFF
TGTGCCAGCAGCGCGCGGGAGAAGTACAATGAGCAGTTCTTC
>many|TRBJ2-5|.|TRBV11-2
CASSLDGGKTQYF
TGTGCCAGCAGCTTAGATGGGGGAAAGACCCAGTACTTC
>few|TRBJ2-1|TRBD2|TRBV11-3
CANSPSLAGGISTFREQFF
TGTGCCAACAGCCCATCACTAGCGGGGGGTATTTCAACCTTCCGGGAGCAGTTCTTC
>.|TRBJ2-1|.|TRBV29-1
CSVESPTYNEQFF
TGCAGCGTTGAATCCCCAACCTACAATGAGCAGTTCTTC
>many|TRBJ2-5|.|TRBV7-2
CASSLTGERETQYF
TGTGCCAGCAGCCTTACAGGTGAAAGAGAGACCCAGTACTTC
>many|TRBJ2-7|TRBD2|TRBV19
CASSIGTSYEQYF
TGTGCCAGTAGTATTGGGACTAGCTACGAGCAGTACTTC
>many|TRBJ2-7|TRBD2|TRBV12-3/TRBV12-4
CASSPGGAGNEQYF
TGTGCCAGCAGCCCCGGGGGGGCTGGGAACGAGCAGTACTTC
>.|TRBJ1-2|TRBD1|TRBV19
CASGQGPFGYGYTF
TGTGCCAGCGGACAGGGGCCTTTCGGGTATGGCTACACCTTC
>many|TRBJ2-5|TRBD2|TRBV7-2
CASRLESSGGQETQYF
TGTGCCAGCAGGTTGGAGTCTAGCGGGGGCCAAGAGACCCAGTACTTC
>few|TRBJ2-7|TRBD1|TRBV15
CATSQGTGFREQYF
TGTGCCACCAGCCAAGGGACAGGGTTCCGCGAGCAGTACTTC
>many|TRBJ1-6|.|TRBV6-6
CASSYSARGNSPLHF
TGTGCCAGCAGTTACTCGGCCCGGGGTAATTCACCCCTCCACTTT
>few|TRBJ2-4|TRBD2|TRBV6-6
CASSWGGTKNIQYF
TGTGCCAGCAGCTGGGGGGGGACCAAAAACATTCAGTACTTC
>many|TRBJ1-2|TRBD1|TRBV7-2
CASRRTGVDGYTF
TGTGCCAGCAGACGAACAGGGGTTGATGGCTACACCTTC
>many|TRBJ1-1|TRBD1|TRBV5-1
CASSLAIGAGTGRYEAFF
TGCGCCAGCAGCTTGGCCATAGGGGCCGGGACAGGGAGATATGAAGCTTTCTTT
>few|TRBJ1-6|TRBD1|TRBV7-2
CASSIGQGLTAPLHF
TGTGCCAGCAGCATCGGACAGGGGTTAACGGCACCCCTCCACTTT
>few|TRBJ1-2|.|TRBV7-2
CASSFYRERYGYTF
TGTGCCAGCAGCTTTTACAGGGAGCGCTATGGCTACACCTTC
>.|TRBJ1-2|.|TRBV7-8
CASSLVSVGGHGGYTF
TGTGCCAGCAGCTTAGTTTCGGTGGGCGGACACGGTGGCTACACCTTC
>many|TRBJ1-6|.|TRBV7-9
CASSFNRDSPLHF
TGTGCCAGCAGCTTCAACAGGGATTCACCCCTCCACTTT
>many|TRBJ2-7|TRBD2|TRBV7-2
CASSHPGGPINQSTPGEQYF
TGTGCCAGCAGTCACCCGGGAGGGCCGATCAATCAGTCTACGCCCGGCGAGCAGTACTTC
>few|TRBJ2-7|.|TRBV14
CASSQDLRGYEQYF
TGTGCCAGCAGCCAAGATCTGAGGGGGTACGAGCAGTACTTC
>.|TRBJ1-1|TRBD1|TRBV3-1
CASSLQDREATEAFF
TGTGCCAGCAGCCTACAGGACAGGGAAGCCACTGAAGCTTTCTTT
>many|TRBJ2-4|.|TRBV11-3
CASSLGGQVKNIQYF
TGTGCCAGCAGCTTAGGGGGGCAGGTTAAAAACATTCAGTACTTC
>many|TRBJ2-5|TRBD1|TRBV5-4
CASSFGWDRGLQETQYF
TGTGCCAGCAGCTTTGGTTGGGACAGGGGGCTGCAAGAGACCCAGTACTTC
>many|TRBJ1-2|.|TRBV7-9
CASSLGGPHGYTF
TGTGCCAGCAGCTTAGGTGGGCCCCATGGCTACACCTTC
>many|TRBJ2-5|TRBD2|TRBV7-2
CASSQLASKTQYF
TGTGCCAGCAGCCAACTAGCGTCAAAGACCCAGTACTTC
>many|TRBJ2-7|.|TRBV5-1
CASSPGDYEQYF
TGCGCCAGCAGCCCAGGGGACTACGAGCAGTACTTC
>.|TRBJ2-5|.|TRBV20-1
CSARAARETQYF
TGCAGTGCTAGGGCCGCCCGGGAGACCCAGTACTTC
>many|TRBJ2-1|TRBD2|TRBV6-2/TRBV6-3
CAGRPGGGGTMDEQFF
TGTGCCGGACGTCCGGGGGGCGGGGGGACGATGGATGAGCAGTTCTTC
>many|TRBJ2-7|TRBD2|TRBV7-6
CASSWGRGYEQYF
TGTGCCAGCAGCTGGGGGAGGGGCTACGAGCAGTACTTC
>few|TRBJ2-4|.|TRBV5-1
CASSLDPGERRNIQYF
TGCGCCAGCAGCTTGGACCCGGGGGAAAGGAGAAACATTCAGTACTTC
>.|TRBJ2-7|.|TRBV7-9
CASSFSQPYEQYF
TGTGCCAGCAGCTTCTCACAGCCCTACGAGCAGTACTTC
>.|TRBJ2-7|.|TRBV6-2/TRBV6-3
CASSPPTDEQYF
TGTGCCAGCAGCCCCCCAACGGACGAGCAGTACTTC
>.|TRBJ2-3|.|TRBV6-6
CASRSGTPNTQYF
TGTGCCAGCAGAAGCGGGACACCAAATACGCAGTATTTT
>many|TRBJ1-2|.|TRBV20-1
CSAPINRDFYGYTF
TGCAGTGCGCCGATAAACAGGGACTTCTATGGCTACACCTTC